This T cell receptor beta chain comes out of a study of Ad26.COV2.S vaccination and SARS-CoV-2 variants. Study-level results: Across vaccine and placebo recipients, the breadth of non-spike TCRs was similar.

Profiling relied on immunoSEQ multiplex PCR, and the TCRdb table lists in-frame clones only, not all of them. The repertoire holds roughly 300,000 clones, 75% to 90% seen once, with about 4.6% in the top ten. As concerns this clone: What it binds is not known.

Per the germline V gene, CDR1 is SEHNR and CDR2 is FQNEAQ (reference sequence). Trimming took 10 bases from V and 9 from J, leaving 19 bases between them. The CDR3 contains 13 residues. Stated treatment: roughly 19 received Ad26.COV2.S at low or high dose, single or two shots; 5 received placebo; per-sample allocation not given. Sampling was performed 63 days after the first vaccine or placebo injection. This Boston cohort included adults aged 18-55 years. The chain carries TRBV7-9 and TRBJ1-5; TRBD1 might be the D (6 bases). Specimen: peripheral blood, collected in a trial of Ad26.COV2.S vaccine versus placebo. The clonotype was recovered from a person aged 18-65 years who received the Ad26.COV2.S COVID-19 vaccine or a placebo. CDR3 region: CATDAGAGRPQHF. In DNA, the CDR3 is TGTGCCACCGACGCAGGGGCCGGGCGGCCCCAGCATTTT.